The clone carrying this T cell receptor (beta chain) has a handful of counts. TCRdb reprocessed the RT-PCR reads via MiXCR and lists one record per CDR3 protein. The sample lists hundreds of thousands of distinct CDR3 sequences, about 14% occurring once. This sequence was found in a female donor in good health, serving as a healthy control. What was sequenced was memory CD4+ T cells from blood.

In DNA form, the CDR3 reads TGTGCCAGCAGCGGAACAGGGAGCTCTGGGGCCAACGTCCTGACTTTC. This translates into CASSGTGSSGANVLTF. This chain links TRBV5-4 with TRBJ2-6; D is perhaps TRBD1 (6 bases). This CDR3 is 16 amino acids long. Germline CDR1 is SGHNT and CDR2 is YYREEE (reference sequence). V lost 4 bases, J lost 0 bases, and 11 bases lay in between.